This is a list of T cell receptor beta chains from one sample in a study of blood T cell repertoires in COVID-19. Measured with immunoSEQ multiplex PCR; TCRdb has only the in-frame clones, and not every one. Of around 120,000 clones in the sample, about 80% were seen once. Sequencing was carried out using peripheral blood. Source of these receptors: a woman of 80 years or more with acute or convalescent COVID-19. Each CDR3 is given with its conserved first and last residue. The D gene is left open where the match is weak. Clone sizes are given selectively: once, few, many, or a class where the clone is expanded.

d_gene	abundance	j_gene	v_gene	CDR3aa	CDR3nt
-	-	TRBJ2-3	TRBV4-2	CASTPEEVLIGTDTQYF	TGTGCCAGCACCCCTGAGGAAGTTTTAATAGGCACAGATACGCAGTATTTT
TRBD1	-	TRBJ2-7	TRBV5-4	CASSIRQGAYEQYF	TGTGCCAGCAGCATTAGACAGGGGGCCTACGAGCAGTACTTC
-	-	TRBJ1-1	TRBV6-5	CASSWAPGGDEAFF	TGTGCCAGCAGTTGGGCCCCGGGGGGGGACGAAGCTTTCTTT
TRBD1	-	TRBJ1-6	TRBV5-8	CASSYMDRTLSPLHF	TGTGCCAGCAGCTATATGGACAGGACCCTTTCACCCCTCCACTTT
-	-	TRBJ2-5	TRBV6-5	CASSYSLALSQETQYF	TGTGCCAGCAGTTACTCGCTAGCGCTAAGCCAAGAGACCCAGTACTTC
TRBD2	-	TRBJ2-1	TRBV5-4	CASSLTSGIYNEQFF	TGTGCCAGCAGCTTGACTAGCGGGATTTACAATGAGCAGTTCTTC
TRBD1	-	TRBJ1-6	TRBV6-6	CASSPQGESPLHF	TGTGCCAGCAGCCCGCAGGGGGAATCACCCCTCCACTTT
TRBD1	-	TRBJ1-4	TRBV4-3	CASSHGQGSNEKLFF	TGCGCCAGCAGCCATGGACAGGGATCTAATGAAAAACTGTTTTTT
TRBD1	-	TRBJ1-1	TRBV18	CASSPQRGRTEAFF	TGTGCCAGCTCACCACAGAGGGGGCGCACTGAAGCTTTCTTT
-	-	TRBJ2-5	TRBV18	CASSYQETQYF	TGTGCCAGTTCGTACCAAGAGACCCAGTACTTC
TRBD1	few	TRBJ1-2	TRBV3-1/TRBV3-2	CASSQRGQVNYGYTF	TGTGCCAGCAGCCAACGAGGACAGGTGAACTATGGCTACACCTTC
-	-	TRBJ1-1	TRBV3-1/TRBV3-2	CASSQEGRTEAFF	TGTGCCAGCAGCCAAGAAGGGAGGACTGAAGCTTTCTTT
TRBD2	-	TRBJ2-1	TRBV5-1	CASSGPGTSAYNEQFF	TGCGCCAGCAGCGGACCCGGGACTAGCGCTTACAATGAGCAGTTCTTC
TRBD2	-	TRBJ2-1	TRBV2	CASSERVAGALHEQFF	TGTGCCAGCAGTGAAAGGGTAGCGGGGGCTCTCCACGAGCAGTTCTTC
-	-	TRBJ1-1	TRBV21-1	CASSKARVKNTEAFF	TGTGCCAGCAGCAAAGCGCGGGTGAAGAACACTGAAGCTTTCTTT
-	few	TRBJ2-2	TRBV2	CASSERGGTGELFF	TGTGCCAGCAGTGAACGGGGAGGCACCGGGGAGCTGTTTTTT
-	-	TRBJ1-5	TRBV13	CASSLGREAQPQHF	TGTGCCAGCAGCTTAGGCAGGGAGGCCCAGCCCCAGCATTTT
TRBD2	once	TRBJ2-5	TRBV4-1	CASSERGIAGVQETQYF	TGCGCCAGCAGCGAAAGGGGGATAGCGGGGGTCCAAGAGACCCAGTACTTC
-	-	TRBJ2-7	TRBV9	CASSPQSQNYEQYF	TGTGCCAGCAGCCCCCAGTCCCAGAATTACGAGCAGTACTTC
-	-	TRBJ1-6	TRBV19	CASSIQGGNSPLHF	TGTGCCAGTAGTATTCAGGGAGGCAATTCACCCCTCCACTTT
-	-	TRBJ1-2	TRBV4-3	CASSREGGYGYTF	TGCGCCAGCAGCCGAGAGGGAGGATATGGCTACACCTTC
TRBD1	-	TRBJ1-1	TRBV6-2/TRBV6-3	CASSHDRAQAFF	TGTGCCAGCAGTCACGACAGGGCGCAAGCTTTCTTT
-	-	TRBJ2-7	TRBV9	CASSSRGSGDEQYF	TGTGCCAGCAGCTCAAGGGGATCTGGGGACGAGCAGTACTTC
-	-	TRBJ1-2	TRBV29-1	CSVAQAVNYGYTF	TGCAGCGTTGCCCAAGCGGTTAACTATGGCTACACCTTC
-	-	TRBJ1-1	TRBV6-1	CASTRAGESDTEAFF	TGTGCCAGCACGAGGGCGGGGGAATCGGACACTGAAGCTTTCTTT
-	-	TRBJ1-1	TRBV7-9	CASSLAGAYTEAFF	TGTGCCAGCAGCTTAGCAGGGGCCTACACTGAAGCTTTCTTT
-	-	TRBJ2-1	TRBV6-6	CASSYSAYNEQFF	TGTGCCAGCAGTTACTCGGCATACAATGAGCAGTTCTTC
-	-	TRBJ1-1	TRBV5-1	CASSWRGRSNTEAFF	TGCGCCAGCAGCTGGAGGGGACGGTCAAACACTGAAGCTTTCTTT